The clone carrying this T cell receptor beta chain was recorded at least ten times. Its antigen is unidentified. The data belong to a study of neurological immune-mediated disorders. The controls, all healthy individuals, were blood bank volunteers in Maryland, USA. General observations from the study: Sharing of CDR3 amino acid sequences among expanded clones across subjects was absent, suggesting private repertoires in all groups.

The CDR3 runs 14 residues. The V gene's germline CDR1 is DFQATT and CDR2 SNEGSKA (reference sequence). With 6 bases clipped from V and 1 base from J, the junction kept 3 bases outside the gene matches. Every sequencing run generated over 160 million TCR-beta sequences from 15-18 subjects. Each CDR3 protein gets one entry after TCRdb re-called the 5' RACE reads with MiXCR. The sample has 28,000 or so distinct CDR3 sequences; 9% to 15% are singletons. The clonotype comes from a man between 60 and 70 years old in good health. Sample: PBMCs. The rearrangement joins TRBV20-1 to TRBJ2-2; the match to TRBD1 covers 9 bases. CDR3 coding DNA: TGCAGTGCCGTGGGACAGGGGAACACCGGGGAGCTGTTTTTT. Amino acid sequence: CSAVGQGNTGELFF.